Listed below are T cell receptor beta chains from one sample, sequenced in a study of blood T cell repertoires in COVID-19. Clones were sequenced by immunoSEQ multiplex PCR, and TCRdb holds only the in-frame ones, with some missing. Here the sample spans 100,000 to 150,000 clones, roughly 72% being singletons. Sequenced material: peripheral blood. The receptors originated from a man in his sixties with acute or convalescent COVID-19. Both conserved end residues are part of each CDR3. D genes are given only for firm matches. Clone size is shown for a subset of rows, as once, few, many or a class of expanded clone.

d_call | j_call | v_call | cdr3_length | clone_size | cdr3_nt | cdr3_aa
TRBD2 | TRBJ2-7 | TRBV5-1 | 14 | . | TGCGCCAGCAGCCTAGCGGGAGTCGGGGACGAGCAGTACTTC | CASSLAGVGDEQYF
TRBD1 | TRBJ1-2 | TRBV3-1/TRBV3-2 | 14 | . | TGTGCCAGCAGCCAAGGGACAGGGGTCTATGGCTACACCTTC | CASSQGTGVYGYTF
. | TRBJ1-5 | TRBV28 | 14 | . | TGTGCCAGCAGTTTATATCTCTCCAATCAGCCCCAGCATTTT | CASSLYLSNQPQHF
TRBD1 | TRBJ1-1 | TRBV29-1 | 13 | . | TGCAGCGTATCGGACAGGGGGGCCACTGAAGCTTTCTTT | CSVSDRGATEAFF
. | TRBJ1-1 | TRBV5-6 | 12 | . | TGTGCCAGTCCCCAGACAAACACTGAAGCTTTCTTT | CASPQTNTEAFF
TRBD1 | TRBJ1-4 | TRBV7-8 | 15 | . | TGTGCCAGCAGCATAGTCCGGGACAGTAATGAAAAACTGTTTTTT | CASSIVRDSNEKLFF
TRBD2 | TRBJ2-7 | TRBV27 | 15 | . | TGTGCCAGCAGTTCCCAAAGCGGGAGGAAAAACGAGCAGTACTTC | CASSSQSGRKNEQYF
. | TRBJ2-5 | TRBV12-5 | 16 | . | TGTGCTAGTGGTTTGGCGACCTTAGACAGCCAAGAGACCCAGTACTTC | CASGLATLDSQETQYF
TRBD1 | TRBJ2-3 | TRBV27 | 15 | once | TGTGCCAGCAGTTCACCGGGACAGGGAACAGATACGCAGTATTTT | CASSSPGQGTDTQYF
. | TRBJ2-1 | TRBV9 | 15 | . | TGTGCCAGCAGCGTAGTGGTAGGAGAGTCGAATGAGCAGTTCTTC | CASSVVVGESNEQFF
. | TRBJ2-3 | TRBV27 | 11 | . | TGTGCCAGCGGAGTGACAGATACGCAGTATTTT | CASGVTDTQYF
TRBD1 | TRBJ1-2 | TRBV5-1 | 14 | . | TGCGCCAGCAGCCAAACCGGGACAGACTATGGCTACACCTTC | CASSQTGTDYGYTF
TRBD2 | TRBJ2-3 | TRBV6-5 | 14 | once | TGTGCCAGCAGTTATCGGGGGGGGATAAATACGCAGTATTTT | CASSYRGGINTQYF
. | TRBJ1-3 | TRBV3-1/TRBV3-2 | 13 | . | TGTGCCAGCAGCCAAGCTTCTGGAAACACCATATATTTT | CASSQASGNTIYF
TRBD2 | TRBJ2-1 | TRBV7-3 | 14 | . | TGTGCCAGCAGCTGGGGGGGATCCTACAATGAGCAGTTCTTC | CASSWGGSYNEQFF
. | TRBJ2-5 | TRBV11-3 | 13 | . | TGTGCCAGCGGGGCCTGGGAGGAGGAGACCCAGTACTTC | CASGAWEEETQYF
. | TRBJ1-1 | TRBV29-1 | 12 | once | TGCAGCGTTAAACAAGGGGGAACTGAAGCTTTCTTT | CSVKQGGTEAFF
. | TRBJ1-4 | TRBV19 | 15 | . | TGTGCCAGTAGTACCTCGTTGGAGGGCTATGAAAAACTGTTTTTT | CASSTSLEGYEKLFF
. | TRBJ1-2 | TRBV5-1 | 13 | . | TGCGCCAGCAGCTTGGCTACTAACTATGGCTACACCTTC | CASSLATNYGYTF
TRBD1 | TRBJ1-4 | TRBV27 | 13 | . | TGTGCCAGCAGTAGATACAGGGGTGAAAAACTGTTTTTT | CASSRYRGEKLFF
. | TRBJ1-1 | TRBV6-4 | 13 | . | TGTGCCAGCAGGAGAGGGTTGGACACTGAAGCTTTCTTT | CASRRGLDTEAFF
. | TRBJ1-2 | TRBV21-1 | 15 | . | TGTGCCAGCAGCGACAACAGGGGCGTCAACTATGGCTACACCTTC | CASSDNRGVNYGYTF
TRBD1 | TRBJ2-6 | TRBV5-1 | 16 | . | TGCGCCAGCAGCCCGGAGACAGGGGCTGGGGCCAACGTCCTGACTTTC | CASSPETGAGANVLTF
TRBD1 | TRBJ1-2 | TRBV5-1 | 14 | few | TGCGCCAGCAGCGTAATGGGACAGGGAAATGGCTACACCTTC | CASSVMGQGNGYTF
. | TRBJ1-1 | TRBV7-8 | 14 | . | TGTGCCAGCACCCCGGGCAGGGGAAACACTGAAGCTTTCTTT | CASTPGRGNTEAFF
. | TRBJ2-7 | TRBV6-5 | 13 | . | TGTGCCAGCAGTTACGACCAGGCCTACGAGCAGTACTTC | CASSYDQAYEQYF
. | TRBJ1-2 | TRBV30 | 12 | . | TGTGCCTGGAGAGGGCAGGGGAGTGGCTACACCTTC | CAWRGQGSGYTF
. | TRBJ1-1 | TRBV2 | 11 | once | TGTGCCAGCAGCTCAAGACAAGAAGCTTTCTTT | CASSSRQEAFF
. | TRBJ1-4 | TRBV4-1 | 17 | . | TGCGCCAGCAGCCAACGAAGCCATTTCGCAACTAATGAAAAACTGTTTTTT | CASSQRSHFATNEKLFF
TRBD1 | TRBJ2-3 | TRBV10-3 | 16 | . | TGTGCCATCAGTTCGCCTAGGGACAGTAGCACAGATACGCAGTATTTT | CAISSPRDSSTDTQYF
. | TRBJ2-3 | TRBV5-8 | 16 | few | TGTGCCAGCAGTCCCTTGACGGGAACCCGCACAGATACGCAGTATTTT | CASSPLTGTRTDTQYF
. | TRBJ1-1 | TRBV11-2 | 15 | . | TGTGCCAGCAGCTTAAACCCGACAAAGAACACTGAAGCTTTCTTT | CASSLNPTKNTEAFF
TRBD2 | TRBJ2-5 | TRBV14 | 16 | many | TGTGCCAGCAGCCAAGATTGGCTAGCGGGAGAAAAGACCCAGTACTTC | CASSQDWLAGEKTQYF
. | TRBJ2-3 | TRBV12-5 | 15 | few | TGTGCTAGTGGTTTGTGGCGGGGAAGCACAGATACGCAGTATTTT | CASGLWRGSTDTQYF